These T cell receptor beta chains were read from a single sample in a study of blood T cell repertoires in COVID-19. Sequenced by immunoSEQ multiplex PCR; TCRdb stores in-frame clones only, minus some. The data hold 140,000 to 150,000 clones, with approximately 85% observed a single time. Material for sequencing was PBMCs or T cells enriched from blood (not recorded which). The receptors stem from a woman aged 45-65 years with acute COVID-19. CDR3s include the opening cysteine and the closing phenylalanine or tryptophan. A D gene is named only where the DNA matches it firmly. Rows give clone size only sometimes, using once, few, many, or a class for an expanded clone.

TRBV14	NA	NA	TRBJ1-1	CASSRTENTEAFF	TGTGCCAGCAGCCGGACAGAGAACACTGAAGCTTTCTTT
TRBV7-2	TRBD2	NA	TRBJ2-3	CASSLEGGRNTDTQYF	TGTGCCAGCAGCTTAGAAGGCGGGAGGAACACAGATACGCAGTATTTT
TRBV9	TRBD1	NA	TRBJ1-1	CASSGATGRNTEAFF	TGTGCCAGCAGCGGAGCGACAGGGAGGAACACTGAAGCTTTCTTT
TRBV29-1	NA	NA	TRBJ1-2	CSVVRGSYGYTF	TGCAGCGTTGTGCGGGGTAGCTATGGCTACACCTTC
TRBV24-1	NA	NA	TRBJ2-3	CATSDYRDTQYF	TGTGCCACCAGTGATTACCGGGATACGCAGTATTTT
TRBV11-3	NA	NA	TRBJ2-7	CASSLRLGQYEQYF	TGTGCCAGCAGCCTTCGGTTGGGGCAGTACGAGCAGTACTTC
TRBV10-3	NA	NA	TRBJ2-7	CAISESKQAPRDEQYF	TGTGCCATCAGTGAGTCGAAACAGGCCCCCCGCGACGAGCAGTACTTC
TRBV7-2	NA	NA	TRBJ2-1	CASNLGTLLYNEQFF	TGTGCCAGCAACCTCGGGACTCTCTTATACAATGAGCAGTTCTTC
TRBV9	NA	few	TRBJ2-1	CASSVDSSFNEQFF	TGTGCCAGCAGCGTAGATTCCAGTTTCAATGAGCAGTTCTTC
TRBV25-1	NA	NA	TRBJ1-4	CASSGPQAGGGGKLFF	TGTGCCAGCAGCGGACCGCAGGCGGGTGGTGGAGGAAAACTGTTTTTT
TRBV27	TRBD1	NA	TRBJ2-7	CASSQGTGLGEQYF	TGTGCCAGCAGCCAAGGGACAGGGCTGGGCGAGCAGTACTTC
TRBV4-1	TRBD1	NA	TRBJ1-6	CASSQLGQKTGEALHF	TGCGCCAGCAGCCAATTGGGGCAAAAGACAGGGGAGGCCCTCCACTTT
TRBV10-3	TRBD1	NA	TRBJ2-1	CAIKEQGAVYNEQFF	TGTGCCATCAAAGAACAGGGGGCGGTCTACAATGAGCAGTTCTTC
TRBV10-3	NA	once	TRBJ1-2	CAISESTGRVYGYTF	TGTGCCATCAGTGAGTCCACAGGGAGGGTCTATGGCTACACCTTC
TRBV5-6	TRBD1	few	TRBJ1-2	CASSLPPGQANYGYTF	TGTGCCAGCAGCTTACCCCCGGGACAGGCTAACTATGGCTACACCTTC
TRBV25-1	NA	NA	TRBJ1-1	CASKGHMNTEAFF	TGTGCCAGCAAGGGACATATGAACACTGAAGCTTTCTTT
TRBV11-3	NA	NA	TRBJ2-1	CASSLQQFNEQFF	TGTGCCAGCAGCTTACAACAGTTTAATGAGCAGTTCTTC
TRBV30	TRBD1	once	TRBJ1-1	CAWSRGQGWGTEAFF	TGTGCCTGGAGTAGAGGACAGGGGTGGGGCACTGAAGCTTTCTTT
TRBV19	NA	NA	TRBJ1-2	CASSILANYGYTF	TGTGCCAGTAGTATCCTAGCTAACTATGGCTACACCTTC
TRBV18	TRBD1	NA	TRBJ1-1	CASSPQTGGTEAFF	TGTGCCAGCTCACCTCAGACAGGGGGCACTGAAGCTTTCTTT
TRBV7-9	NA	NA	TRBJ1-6	CASSFSSPLHF	TGTGCCAGCAGCTTCTCCTCACCCCTCCACTTT
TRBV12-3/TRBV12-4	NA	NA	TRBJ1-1	CASSLYEDTEAFF	TGTGCCAGCAGCCTATATGAAGACACTGAAGCTTTCTTT
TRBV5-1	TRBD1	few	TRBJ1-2	CASSRQGNGYTF	TGCGCCAGCAGTCGACAGGGAAATGGCTACACCTTC
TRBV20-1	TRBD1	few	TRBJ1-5	CSASSTGGPNQPQHF	TGCAGTGCTAGTTCGACAGGGGGACCCAATCAGCCCCAGCATTTT
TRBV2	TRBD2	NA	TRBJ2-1	CASRPERGAYNEQFF	TGTGCCAGCAGGCCCGAGCGGGGAGCCTACAATGAGCAGTTCTTC
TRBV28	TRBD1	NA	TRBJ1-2	CASRGQGFYGYTF	TGTGCCAGCAGAGGACAGGGTTTTTATGGCTACACCTTC
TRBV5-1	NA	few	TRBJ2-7	CASSLAAGRYEQYF	TGCGCCAGCAGCTTGGCTGCCGGGAGATACGAGCAGTACTTC
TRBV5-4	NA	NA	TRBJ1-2	CASSFQYGYTF	TGTGCCAGCAGCTTTCAGTATGGCTACACCTTC
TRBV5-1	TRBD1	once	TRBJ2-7	CARRDRAYEQYF	TGCGCCAGAAGGGACAGAGCCTACGAGCAGTACTTC
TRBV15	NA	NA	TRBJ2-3	CATSRDRSRADTQYF	TGTGCCACCAGCAGAGATCGGTCCAGGGCAGATACGCAGTATTTT
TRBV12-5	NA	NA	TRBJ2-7	CASGSLPGLSYEQYF	TGTGCTAGTGGCTCGCTTCCCGGGTTATCCTACGAGCAGTACTTC
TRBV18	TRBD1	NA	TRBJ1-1	CASSPNRGNTEAFF	TGTGCCAGCTCACCCAACAGGGGGAACACTGAAGCTTTCTTT
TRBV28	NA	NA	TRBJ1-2	CASSLDSGYTF	TGTGCCAGCAGTTTAGACAGTGGCTACACCTTC
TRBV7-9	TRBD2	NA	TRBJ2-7	CASSNPGLAKYEQYF	TGTGCCAGCAGCAATCCGGGACTAGCGAAGTACGAGCAGTACTTC
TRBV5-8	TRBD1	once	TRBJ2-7	CASSLSGQGAREQYF	TGTGCCAGCAGCTTGAGTGGACAGGGGGCGCGAGAGCAGTACTTC
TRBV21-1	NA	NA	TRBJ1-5	CASSKETTGEANQPQHF	TGTGCCAGCAGCAAAGAGACGACAGGGGAGGCCAATCAGCCCCAGCATTTT
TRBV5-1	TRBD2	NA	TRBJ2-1	CASSLEISIAGATKQFF	TGCGCCAGCAGCTTGGAGATATCGATAGCGGGAGCAACTAAGCAGTTCTTC
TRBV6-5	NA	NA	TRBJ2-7	CASSRDSLAYEQYF	TGTGCCAGCAGTCGGGACAGTCTAGCGTACGAGCAGTACTTC
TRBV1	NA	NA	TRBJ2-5	CTSSQPKYF	TGCACCAGCAGCCAACCCAAATACTTC
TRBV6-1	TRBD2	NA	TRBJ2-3	CASSGGLAGGPGGTDTQYF	TGTGCCAGCAGTGGGGGACTAGCGGGAGGACCCGGCGGCACAGATACGCAGTATTTT
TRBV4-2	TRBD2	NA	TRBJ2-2	CASSQGATGTSPGELFF	TGTGCCAGCAGCCAAGGGGCCACCGGGACTAGCCCCGGGGAGCTGTTTTTT
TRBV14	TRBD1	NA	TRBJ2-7	CASSRTRQGAGEQYF	TGTGCCAGCAGCCGTACAAGACAGGGGGCGGGCGAGCAGTACTTC
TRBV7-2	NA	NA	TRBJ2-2	CASSLHRLASTGELFF	TGTGCCAGCAGCTTACATAGGCTAGCATCCACCGGGGAGCTGTTTTTT
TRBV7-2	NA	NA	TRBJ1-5	CASSTEAQGPNQPQHF	TGTGCCAGCAGCACCGAGGCCCAGGGTCCCAATCAGCCCCAGCATTTT
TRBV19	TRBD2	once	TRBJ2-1	CASSPYPASGNGYNEQFF	TGTGCCAGTAGTCCATACCCCGCTAGCGGGAATGGGTACAATGAGCAGTTCTTC